The clone carrying this T cell receptor beta chain was seen more than once but under ten times. This entry is derived from a study of blood T cell repertoires in COVID-19. Across the whole study: Samples taken during acute and convalescent COVID-19 were collected in the United States, Italy and Spain.

While infection was still active, Seattle patients were enrolled and then followed longitudinally. Per the authors' pipeline: Reference gene primer amplification yielded estimated nucleated cell counts. The table came from immunoSEQ multiplex PCR; TCRdb's copy has only in-frame clones and leaves some out. The DNA was the basis for D and trimming; V, J and clone size are from that table. Of 250,000 to 350,000 clones listed, about nine tenths are singletons. Sequenced material: peripheral blood. The clonotype originates from a woman aged 25 to 39 with COVID-19, enrolled during active disease.

Here the CDR3 DNA reads TGTGCCAGCTCACCATCCCCAGGGGGCGATCAGCCCCAGCATTTT. This codes for CASSPSPGGDQPQHF. V and J are TRBV18 and TRBJ1-5; 8 bases are shared with TRBD1. The trim removed 2 bases at V and 5 bases at J, leaving 5 bases unmatched. Germline V gives CDR1 KGHSH, CDR2 LQKENI. The CDR3 runs 15 residues.